The sequence of this TCR beta chain was determined in a study of blood T cell repertoires in COVID-19. In the study overall: COVID-19 samples from acute and convalescent phases originated in the United States, Italy and Spain. T cells, B-cell-depleted T cells, or PBMCs provided the cDNA or gDNA that served as material.

In germline, CDR1 is LGHNA, CDR2 YSLEER. V was trimmed by 0 bases and J by 3 bases, leaving 10 bases between them. The CDR3 is 15 amino acids. Original processing notes: Estimation of nucleated cell counts relied on the amplification of reference gene primers. Assay used: immunoSEQ multiplex PCR; TCRdb lists only in-frame clones, some missing. V and J calls and clone size are as listed in that table; D and trimming were resolved from the DNA. The table lists about 270,000 clones, roughly 79% of them singletons. The V and J genes are TRBV4-3 and TRBJ2-3, with D perhaps matching TRBD1 (6 bases). Sequencing was carried out using peripheral blood. This clonotype was sampled from an older woman with active or convalescent COVID-19. The CDR3 DNA follows: TGCGCCAGCAGCCAAGACAATCAGGGGACAGATACGCAGTATTTT. Its translation: CASSQDNQGTDTQYF.